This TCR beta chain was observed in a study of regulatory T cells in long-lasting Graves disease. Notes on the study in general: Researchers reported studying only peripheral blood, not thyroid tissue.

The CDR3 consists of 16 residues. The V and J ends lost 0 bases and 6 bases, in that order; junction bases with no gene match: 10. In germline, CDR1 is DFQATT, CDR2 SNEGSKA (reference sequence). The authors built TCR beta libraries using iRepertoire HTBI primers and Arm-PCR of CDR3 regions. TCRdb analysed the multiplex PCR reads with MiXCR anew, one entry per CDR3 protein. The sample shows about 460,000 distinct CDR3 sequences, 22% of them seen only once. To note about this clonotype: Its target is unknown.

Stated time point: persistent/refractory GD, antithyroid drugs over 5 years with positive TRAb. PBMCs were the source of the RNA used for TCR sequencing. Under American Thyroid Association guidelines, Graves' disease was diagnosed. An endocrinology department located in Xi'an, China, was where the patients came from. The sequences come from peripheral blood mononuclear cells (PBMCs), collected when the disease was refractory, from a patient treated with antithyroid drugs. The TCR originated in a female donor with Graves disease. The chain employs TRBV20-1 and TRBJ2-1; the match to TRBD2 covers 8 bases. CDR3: CSARDGRSGGPNEQFF. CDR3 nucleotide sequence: TGCAGTGCTAGAGATGGGAGGAGCGGGGGTCCCAATGAGCAGTTCTTC.